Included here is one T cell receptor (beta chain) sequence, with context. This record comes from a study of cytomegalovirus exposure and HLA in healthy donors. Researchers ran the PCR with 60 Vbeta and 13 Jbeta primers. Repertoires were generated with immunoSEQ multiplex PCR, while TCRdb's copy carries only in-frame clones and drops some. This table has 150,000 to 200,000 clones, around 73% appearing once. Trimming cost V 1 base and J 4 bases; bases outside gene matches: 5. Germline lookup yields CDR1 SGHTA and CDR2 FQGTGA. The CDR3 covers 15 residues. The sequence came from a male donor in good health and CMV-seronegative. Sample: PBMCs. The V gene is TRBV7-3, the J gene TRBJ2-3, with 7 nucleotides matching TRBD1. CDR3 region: CASSLRGGGSDTQYF. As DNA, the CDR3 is TGTGCCAGCAGCTTAAGAGGGGGCGGGTCAGATACGCAGTATTTT.